The 28 T cell receptor beta chains listed next were all sequenced from one sample in a study of cytomegalovirus exposure and HLA in healthy donors. The primer mix had 60 Vbeta and 13 Jbeta primers. Profiling relied on immunoSEQ multiplex PCR, and the TCRdb table lists in-frame clones only, not all of them. The data contain fewer than 150,000 clones, more than 80% of them singletons. The sample was PBMCs. The receptors were gathered from a woman in her twenties or thirties in good health and CMV-seropositive.

This clone was picked up a small number of times. The CDR3 loop reads CASRALGTPEQYF. The CDR3, as DNA: TGTGCCAGCAGAGCACTTGGGACACCCGAGCAGTACTTC. This chain connects TRBV6-5 to TRBJ2-7, with TRBD1 as a possible D gene (6 bases). The CDR3 has 13 residues. Germline loops: CDR1 MNHEY, CDR2 SVGAGI. Trimming pared 6 bases from V and 6 bases from J, leaving 15 bases between.

About this clone: Because the CDR3 is missing its conserved closing phenylalanine or tryptophan, this is likely a read error. The DNA is omitted, as the CDR3 cannot be located on it reliably, and the CDR3 follows TCRdb's listing. CDR3 protein: CASTRDRS. The chain is built from TRBV6-6 and TRBJ1-2; the D call TRBD1 from the table was never checked on the DNA. Counting both end residues, the CDR3 totals 8 amino acids. CDR1 and CDR2 (germline): MNHNY, SVGAGI (reference sequence).

V is TRBV9 and J is TRBJ2-1; D call uncertain. The V gene lost 4 bases and the J gene lost 0 bases, with 8 bases spanning the gap. Germline V gene sequence: CDR1 SGDLS, CDR2 YYNGEE. This CDR3 is 14 amino acids long. CDR3 nucleotide sequence: TGTGCCAGCAGCCCCTCCGGCTCCTACAATGAGCAGTTCTTC. This gives the protein CASSPSGSYNEQFF.

This rearrangement joins TRBV30 to TRBJ2-1; D might be TRBD1 (5 bases). This CDR3 region has 14 residues. The germline V gene encodes CDR1 GTSNPN and CDR2 SVGIG (reference sequence). Trimming stripped 2 bases from V and 0 bases from J, with 8 bases between. CDR3: CAWSTDSSYNEQFF. The CDR3 nucleotides are TGTGCCTGGAGTACAGACAGCTCCTACAATGAGCAGTTCTTC.

The chain is built from TRBV27 and TRBJ2-1, with D perhaps matching TRBD2 (6 bases). V gave up 0 bases and J gave up 8 bases, with 14 bases separating them. The CDR3 runs to 15 residues. In germline, CDR1 is MNHEY, CDR2 SMNVEV (reference sequence). CDR3 sequence reads: CASSLSVAGRHEQFF. CDR3 coding DNA: TGTGCCAGCAGTTTATCGGTGGCAGGGAGGCATGAGCAGTTCTTC.

The J gene is TRBJ1-6, the V gene TRBV19; D is possibly TRBD1 (6 bases). V lost 7 bases to trimming and J lost 6 bases, with 13 bases between them. Germline V gives CDR1 LNHDA, CDR2 SQIVND (reference sequence). CDR3 length: 14 amino acids. The DNA for the CDR3 is TGTGCCAGTAATAACAGGGTCGCTAATTCACCCCTCCACTTT. Translation gives CASNNRVANSPLHF.

J is TRBJ1-1 and V is TRBV9, with a possible D match to TRBD1 (5 bases). Germline CDR1 is SGDLS and CDR2 is YYNGEE. This CDR3 is 13 amino acids long. Trimming shortened V by 5 bases and J by 0 bases, and 8 bases separated the two germline ends. The DNA for the CDR3 is TGTGCCAGCAGTGTGGACATGAACACTGAAGCTTTCTTT. The encoded protein is CASSVDMNTEAFF.

The gene calls are TRBV6-5 and TRBJ2-1, with TRBD1 identical over 9 bases. The CDR3 extends over 12 amino acids. The V segment lost 10 bases and the J segment 7 bases; nucleotides outside the gene matches: 5. Germline values: CDR1 MNHEY, CDR2 SVGAGI. Here the CDR3 reads CAIGTGRNEQFF. In DNA form, the CDR3 reads TGTGCCATTGGGACAGGGCGAAATGAGCAGTTCTTC.

This chain joins TRBV5-6 and TRBJ2-7; D is perhaps TRBD2 (5 bases). With 5 bases removed from V and 0 bases from J, the gap between germline ends came to 15 bases. Looked up from germline, CDR1 is SGHDT and CDR2 is YYEEEE. CDR3 size: 15 residues. The DNA for the CDR3 is TGTGCCAGCAGTTTTCGAGGGAGAGGCTCCTACGAGCAGTACTTC. This gives the protein CASSFRGRGSYEQYF. Full variable domain (outside the CDR3, taken from reference TRBV5-6 and TRBJ2-7): DAGVTQSPTHLIKTRGQQVTLRCSPKSGHDTVSWYQQALGQGPQFIFQYYEEEERQRGNFPDRFSGHQFPNYSSELNVNALLLGDSALYLCASSFRGRGSYEQYFGPGTRLTVT.

The gene calls are TRBV30 and TRBJ2-3; unclear D gene. CDR1 and CDR2 from the germline V gene are GTSNPN and SVGIG (reference sequence). V lost 4 bases to trimming and J lost 2 bases, with 4 bases between them. The CDR3 covers 11 residues. The CDR3 coding sequence is TGTGCCTGGACCCTCACAGATACGCAGTATTTT. Encoded protein: CAWTLTDTQYF.

The chain carries TRBV5-1 and TRBJ2-1, with a weak D call TRBD2 (5 bases). CDR1 SGHRS and CDR2 YFSETQ come from the germline V gene. This CDR3 has 13 residues. Trimming cost V 3 bases and J 8 bases, with 12 bases left between them. DNA for the CDR3: TGCGCCAGCAGCTCACGTCCCGGGGATGAGCAGTTCTTC. Encoded protein: CASSSRPGDEQFF.

This clone appeared once. This chain joins TRBV7-8 and TRBJ2-3; maybe TRBD1 (7 bases). Germline V gene lookup returns CDR1 SGHVS and CDR2 FQNEAQ. This CDR3 has 15 residues. V was clipped by 5 bases and J by 3 bases, with 15 bases between them. CDR3 coding DNA: TGTGCCAGCAGCCGCGACAGGGCGGGAACAGATACGCAGTATTTT. Its protein product is CASSRDRAGTDTQYF.

The CDR3 DNA reads TGTGCCAGCAGCTTAGGCGCCGGGACAGGGGGCTCGAAGGCTTTCTTT. It yields the protein CASSLGAGTGGSKAFF. The chain recombines TRBV7-9 with TRBJ1-1; 12 positions agree with TRBD1. Germline loops: CDR1 SEHNR, CDR2 FQNEAQ (reference sequence). V lost 1 base and J lost 11; bases outside the gene matches: 11. The CDR3 has 16 amino acids.

V gene TRBV5-4 combines with J gene TRBJ1-1, with no clear D. This CDR3 contains 13 residues. Germline assignment: CDR1 SGHNT and CDR2 YYREEE (reference sequence). Trimming cost V 1 base and J 6 bases, with 10 bases left between them. For the CDR3, the DNA is TGTGCCAGCAGCTTGCGGGGTGCGGCTGAAGCTTTCTTT. Encoded protein: CASSLRGAAEAFF.

The rearrangement joins TRBV7-6 to TRBJ2-5, with D tentatively TRBD1 (5 bases). Germline CDR1 SGHVS, CDR2 FNYEAQ. V was clipped by 3 bases and J by 0 bases, with 8 bases between them. The CDR3 is 14 amino acids. The CDR3 nucleotides read TGTGCCAGCAGCTTGTCAGGGAACCAAGAGACCCAGTACTTC. Translation: CASSLSGNQETQYF.

Written as DNA, the CDR3 is TGCAGTGCTAGTGAAGTGCGGGGGCAGTTCTTC. This translates into CSASEVRGQFF. The V call is TRBV20-1, the J call TRBJ2-1, with D possibly TRBD2 on 6 matching bases. Germline CDR1 and CDR2: DFQATT and SNEGSKA (reference sequence). The V gene lost 3 bases and the J gene lost 12 bases, with 12 bases spanning the gap. This CDR3 contains 11 residues.

This rearrangement joins TRBV27 to TRBJ1-2; 8 bases align to TRBD1. CDR1 is MNHEY, CDR2 SMNVEV, per germline (reference sequence). J gave up 9 bases and V 3 bases, and 6 bases lay outside the gene matches. The CDR3 is 13 amino acids. The CDR3 region is CASSFGQGTRYTF. The CDR3 DNA reads as TGTGCCAGCAGTTTCGGACAGGGAACGCGCTACACCTTC.

The V and J genes are TRBV6-6 and TRBJ1-1; TRBD1 might be the D (5 bases). Germline values: CDR1 MNHNY, CDR2 SVGAGI (reference sequence). The CDR3 contains 13 residues. V lost 7 bases and J lost 3, with 12 bases in between. CDR3 loop: CASKVDTYTEAFF. CDR3 DNA sequence: TGTGCCAGCAAGGTGGACACCTACACTGAAGCTTTCTTT.

V and J are TRBV4-1 and TRBJ2-7; the D gene is possibly TRBD2 (6 bases). Germline loops: CDR1 MGHRA, CDR2 YSYEKL. This CDR3 has 16 residues. With 2 bases removed from V and 4 bases from J, the gap between germline ends came to 18 bases. The CDR3 sequence: CASSQPPGLGEYEQYF. CDR3 coding DNA: TGCGCCAGCAGCCAACCCCCGGGACTGGGGGAGTACGAGCAGTACTTC.

The chain links TRBV10-1 to TRBJ2-2; 8 positions match TRBD2. CDR1 and CDR2 (germline): WNHNN, SYGVQD (reference sequence). This CDR3 is 14 amino acids long. After removal of 6 bases from V and 5 bases from J, the junction contained 5 bases not matched to a gene. This CDR3 is CASSVAGLTGELFF. In DNA, the CDR3 is TGCGCCAGCAGCGTAGCGGGACTTACCGGGGAGCTGTTTTTT.

The V gene is TRBV2, the J gene TRBJ2-7; the D gene is possibly TRBD2 (6 bases). The CDR3 runs 15 residues. V was trimmed by 2 bases and J by 2 bases, leaving 13 bases between them. The germline gives CDR1 SNHLY, CDR2 FYNNEI. The CDR3 DNA follows: TGTGCCAGCAGTGAATCAGCGGGTTTGGCCTACGAGCAGTACTTC. Its protein product is CASSESAGLAYEQYF.

The chain employs TRBV28 and TRBJ1-2; D unresolved. The V gene lost 1 base and the J gene lost 4 bases, with 4 bases spanning the gap. Germline-derived CDR1 and CDR2 are MDHEN and SYDVKM. This CDR3 has 12 residues. This CDR3 reads CASSLSRYGYTF. The CDR3 bases are TGTGCCAGCAGTTTATCTCGCTATGGCTACACCTTC.

CDR3 region: CASSTGGGTGELFF. CDR3 nucleotide sequence: TGTGCCAGCAGCACGGGGGGTGGAACCGGGGAGCTGTTTTTT. This chain links TRBV7-3 with TRBJ2-2; 7 bases are a match to TRBD2. After removal of 5 bases from V and 5 bases from J, the junction contained 5 bases not matched to a gene. CDR3 length: 14 amino acids. Looked up from germline, CDR1 is SGHTA and CDR2 is FQGTGA.

This clone has just a few counts. Here the CDR3 reads CAISESGSGGASTDTQYF. The DNA of the CDR3 is TGTGCCATCAGTGAGTCGGGTAGCGGGGGGGCGAGCACAGATACGCAGTATTTT. The rearrangement links TRBV10-3 to TRBJ2-3, with 11 nucleotides matching TRBD2. Germline values: CDR1 ENHRY, CDR2 SYGVKD. This CDR3 comprises 18 residues. Germline trimming cut 0 bases from V and 0 bases from J; bases unmatched to any gene: 5.

This clone was seen a handful of times. V and J are TRBV6-4 and TRBJ2-6, with 7 bases that match TRBD2. Germline CDR1 and CDR2: MRHNA and SNTAGT. This CDR3 is 16 amino acids long. The trim removed 4 bases at V and 2 bases at J, leaving 5 bases unmatched. CDR3 amino acids: CASSAEGGAGANVLTF. The CDR3, as DNA: TGTGCCAGCAGTGCGGAGGGAGGGGCTGGGGCCAACGTCCTGACTTTC.

This clone has only one observation. J is TRBJ1-6 and V is TRBV29-1; 7 nucleotides align to TRBD1. Trimming at V came to 5 bases and at J to 7 bases, leaving 8 bases not matched to a gene. This CDR3 spans 14 amino acids. Germline CDR1 reads SQVTM; CDR2 reads ANQGSEA. The CDR3 is CSVPFDRENSPLHF. DNA of the CDR3: TGCAGCGTTCCTTTTGACAGGGAAAATTCACCCCTCCACTTT.

The chain joins TRBV5-6 to TRBJ2-1; 8 bases match TRBD1. There are 16 residues in the CDR3. V dropped 4 bases and J dropped 0; count of bases not matched to a gene: 6. Germline V gene data show CDR1 as SGHDT and CDR2 as YYEEEE. The CDR3 coding sequence is TGTGCCAGCAGCCCCAGGGGGCGAGGCTCCTACAATGAGCAGTTCTTC. Protein product: CASSPRGRGSYNEQFF. Full variable domain (missing parts from reference TRBV5-6 and TRBJ2-1): DAGVTQSPTHLIKTRGQQVTLRCSPKSGHDTVSWYQQALGQGPQFIFQYYEEEERQRGNFPDRFSGHQFPNYSSELNVNALLLGDSALYLCASSPRGRGSYNEQFFGPGTRLTVL.

The chain combines TRBV5-5 with TRBJ2-2; 8 nucleotides line up with TRBD1. V lost 5 bases, J lost 9 bases, and 15 bases stayed unmatched. CDR3 size: 16 residues. The V gene's germline CDR1 is SGHKS and CDR2 YYEKEE (reference sequence). The DNA for the CDR3 is TGTGCCAGCAGACCCGGACAGGGTGGAGGAAATAGGGAGCTGTTTTTT. Protein sequence: CASRPGQGGGNRELFF. Combining the CDR3 with reference TRBV5-5 and TRBJ2-2 gives the whole variable domain DAGVTQSPTHLIKTRGQQVTLRCSPISGHKSVSWYQQVLGQGPQFIFQYYEKEERGRGNFPDRFSARQFPNYSSELNVNALLLGDSALYLCASRPGQGGGNRELFFGEGSRLTVL.